The 21 T cell receptor beta chains listed next were all sequenced from one sample in a study of HIV-infected patients and healthy controls. From the 5' RACE reads, TCRdb called clonotypes with MiXCR, one entry per CDR3 protein. The sample carries about 67,000 distinct CDR3 sequences, less than 20% recorded once. Sequencing input: CD4+ T cells from blood. Receptors originate from a human donor in good health.

The CDR3 region has the DNA TGTGCCACCAGCAGATATACAGGGGGCAATCAGCCCCAGCATTTT. Its translation is CATSRYTGGNQPQHF. V is TRBV15 and J is TRBJ1-5, with TRBD1 matching 7 bases. The V gene's germline CDR1 is LNHNV and CDR2 YYDKDF (reference sequence). Unmatched junction bases numbered 3, after V lost 2 bases and J lost 2 bases. CDR3 length: 15 amino acids. Full variable domain (rest looked up from reference TRBV15 and TRBJ1-5): DAMVIQNPRYQVTQFGKPVTLSCSQTLNHNVMYWYQQKSSQAPKLLFHYYDKDFNNEADTPDNFQSRRPNTSFCFLDIRSPGLGDTAMYLCATSRYTGGNQPQHFGDGTRLSIL.

Worth noting for this clonotype: Its ends do not fully match the called genes, so a read error is possible. The chain carries TRBV19 and TRBJ2-1; TRBD2 aligns across 9 bases. Germline V gene lookup returns CDR1 LNHDA and CDR2 SQIVND (reference sequence). This CDR3 is 12 amino acids long. CDR3 in amino acids: CASSISGTSRVF. In nucleotides, the CDR3 is TGTGCCAGTAGTATCAGCGGGACTAGCAGGGTCTTC.

This chain uses TRBV5-5 with TRBJ2-2; no definite D call. The CDR3 is 14 amino acids. CDR1 and CDR2 from the germline V gene are SGHKS and YYEKEE (reference sequence). The ends were cut back, 0 bases at V and 2 bases at J, with 5 bases in the middle. As DNA, the CDR3 is TGTGCCAGCAGCTTGGTCTCCAACACCGGGGAGCTGTTTTTT. This encodes CASSLVSNTGELFF. The whole variable domain, filled in from reference TRBV5-5 and TRBJ2-2, reads DAGVTQSPTHLIKTRGQQVTLRCSPISGHKSVSWYQQVLGQGPQFIFQYYEKEERGRGNFPDRFSARQFPNYSSELNVNALLLGDSALYLCASSLVSNTGELFFGEGSRLTVL.

J is TRBJ2-6 and V is TRBV19; D unclear. With 7 bases removed from V and 0 bases from J, the gap between germline ends came to 10 bases. CDR1 LNHDA and CDR2 SQIVND come from the germline V gene (reference sequence). The CDR3 extends over 15 amino acids. CDR3 region: CASTDRSSGANVLTF. In DNA, the CDR3 is TGTGCCAGTACTGATCGAAGCTCTGGGGCCAACGTCCTGACTTTC.

This clonotype was detected many times. The chain carries TRBV7-9 and TRBJ1-2; possibly TRBD1 for D (5 bases). CDR1 is SEHNR and CDR2 is FQNEAQ in the germline V gene (reference sequence). Trimming removed 3 bases at V and 4 bases at J, with 18 bases between. This CDR3 has 16 amino acids. Here the CDR3 reads CASSLGLGQDSYGYTF. In DNA, the CDR3 is TGTGCCAGCAGCTTGGGATTGGGGCAAGATTCCTATGGCTACACCTTC.

This clonotype was recorded many times. The chain joins TRBV29-1 to TRBJ1-1; D possibly corresponds to TRBD1 (5 bases). Trimming took off 2 bases at V and 0 bases at J, with 7 bases between the two ends. The CDR3 totals 13 residues. Germline V gene data show CDR1 as SQVTM and CDR2 as ANQGSEA. Here the CDR3 reads CSVERGVNTEAFF. In DNA form, the CDR3 reads TGCAGCGTTGAACGAGGGGTGAACACTGAAGCTTTCTTT. Together with reference TRBV29-1 and TRBJ1-1, the CDR3 gives the full variable domain: SAVISQKPSRDICQRGTSLTIQCQVDSQVTMMFWYRQQPGQSLTLIATANQGSEATYESGFVIDKFPISRPNLTFSTLTVSNMSPEDSSIYLCSVERGVNTEAFFGQGTRLTVV.

This clonotype was counted at least ten times. The rearrangement uses TRBV29-1 and TRBJ2-3; D tentatively fits TRBD1 or TRBD2 (6 bases each). V lost 6 bases to trimming and J lost 2 bases, with 12 bases between them. Germline CDR1 reads SQVTM; CDR2 reads ANQGSEA. CDR3 length: 13 residues. The CDR3 sequence: CSVGGAFTDTQYF. Written as DNA, the CDR3 is TGCAGCGTCGGGGGCGCATTCACAGATACGCAGTATTTT.

This chain connects TRBV6-1 to TRBJ1-4; D is unresolved. CDR3 length: 17 amino acids. Trimming shortened V by 3 bases and J by 2 bases, and 16 bases separated the two germline ends. The germline V gene encodes CDR1 MNHNS and CDR2 SASEGT. The CDR3, as DNA: TGTGCCAGCAGTGAGCGGACCGGCGTTTCGACTAATGAAAAACTGTTTTTT. This translates into CASSERTGVSTNEKLFF.

In this sample, this clonotype turned up a few times. V usage is TRBV30 and J usage is TRBJ2-3; D is uncertain. The CDR3 length is 14 residues. CDR1 and CDR2 (germline): GTSNPN, SVGIG (reference sequence). V lost 1 base and J 0 bases, leaving 8 bases between the germline ends. In DNA, the CDR3 is TGTGCCTGGAGTGAGTGGGCTAGCACAGATACGCAGTATTTT. This sequence encodes CAWSEWASTDTQYF.

This clonotype was counted only a few times. The chain carries TRBV7-2 and TRBJ2-7, with TRBD2 matching over 7 bases. J was trimmed by 6 bases and V by 5 bases; bases with no gene match: 7. The CDR3 spans 13 residues. Germline V CDR1 and CDR2: SGHTA, FQGNSA. The CDR3 DNA follows: TGTGCCAGCAGCGGACTTGGCGGGGGCGAGCAGTACTTC. This gives the protein CASSGLGGGEQYF. The full variable domain, completed using reference TRBV7-2 and TRBJ2-7, is GAGVSQSPSNKVTEKGKDVELRCDPISGHTALYWYRQSLGQGLEFLIYFQGNSAPDKSGLPSDRFSAERTGGSVSTLTIQRTQQEDSAVYLCASSGLGGGEQYFGPGTRLTVT.

This clonotype was counted a few times. This chain links TRBV7-2 with TRBJ2-3, with TRBD2 matching over 12 bases. The CDR3 runs 15 residues. CDR1 is SGHTA and CDR2 is FQGNSA in the germline V gene. Trimming at V came to 8 bases and at J to 3 bases, leaving 6 bases not matched to a gene. As DNA, the CDR3 is TGTGCCAGCCAAGGACTAGCGGGGAAAACAGATACGCAGTATTTT. Translation: CASQGLAGKTDTQYF.

The chain employs TRBV29-1 and TRBJ1-5, with 7 bases fitting TRBD1. This CDR3 contains 13 residues. V was pared by 6 bases and J by 3 bases, with 5 bases of the junction left unmatched. Germline CDR1 reads SQVTM; CDR2 reads ANQGSEA. In DNA form, the CDR3 reads TGCAGCGTGAGACAGGGATACAATCAGCCCCAGCATTTT. Translated, it gives CSVRQGYNQPQHF.

CDR3 protein: CASSPRTAYEQYF. For the CDR3, the DNA is TGTGCCAGCTCACCACGGACCGCCTACGAGCAGTACTTC. The rearrangement joins TRBV18 to TRBJ2-7, with no clear D. The V end was cut by 1 base, the J end by 2 bases, with 6 bases between. The CDR3 totals 13 residues. CDR1 is KGHSH, CDR2 LQKENI, per germline.

The chain combines TRBV28 with TRBJ2-3; TRBD2 matches at 8 bases. J lost 5 bases, V lost 5 bases, and 6 bases had no gene match. This CDR3 is built from 14 residues. Germline V CDR1 and CDR2: MDHEN, SYDVKM. CDR3 DNA: TGTGCCAGCAGTGGAGCGGGGGTACAAGATACGCAGTATTTT. It yields the protein CASSGAGVQDTQYF.

J is TRBJ2-1 and V is TRBV19, with D perhaps assigned TRBD1 or TRBD2 (5 bases each). The V gene lost 4 bases and the J gene lost 0 bases, with 7 bases spanning the gap. The germline CDR1 and CDR2 sequences are LNHDA and SQIVND (reference sequence). CDR3 length: 14 amino acids. The CDR3 bases are TGTGCCAGTAGTAAGGGGAGCTCCTACAATGAGCAGTTCTTC. It specifies CASSKGSSYNEQFF.

The V and J genes are TRBV10-3 and TRBJ2-1, with 11 bases aligning to TRBD2. The CDR3 length is 15 residues. Germline lookup yields CDR1 ENHRY and CDR2 SYGVKD. J was trimmed by 5 bases and V by 4 bases; bases with no gene match: 4. The DNA of the CDR3 is TGTGCCATCAGTGTAGCGGGAGGGCCCCACAATGAGCAGTTCTTC. Its protein is CAISVAGGPHNEQFF.

To note about this clonotype: The junction does not match germline at one end; this may be a read error. This rearrangement joins TRBV7-2 to TRBJ2-3; D could derive from TRBD1 or TRBD2 (5 bases each). This CDR3 has 11 amino acids. Per germline, CDR1 SGHTA and CDR2 FQGNSA. CDR3 DNA: TGTGCCAGCAGCTCGGGACCCCTCATGAATTTT. Translated: CASSSGPLMNF. Using reference TRBV7-2 and TRBJ2-3 for the parts outside the CDR3, the full variable domain is GAGVSQSPSNKVTEKGKDVELRCDPISGHTALYWYRQSLGQGLEFLIYFQGNSAPDKSGLPSDRFSAERTGGSVSTLTIQRTQQEDSAVYLCASSSGPLMNFGPGTRLTVL.

This clonotype was seen at least ten times. V is TRBV6-2 or TRBV6-3 and J is TRBJ1-1; D not resolved. This CDR3 region has 8 residues. The ends were cut back, 5 bases at V and 8 bases at J, with 0 bases in the middle. Germline values: CDR1 MNHEY, CDR2 SVGEGT. The CDR3, as DNA: TGTGCCAGCAGTGAAGCTTTCTTT. It codes for CASSEAFF.

This clonotype was observed a handful of times. The chain combines TRBV6-6 with TRBJ2-1, with D perhaps matching TRBD1 (6 bases). The germline V gene has CDR1 MNHNY and CDR2 SVGAGI (reference sequence). CDR3 size: 15 residues. Trimming removed 2 bases at V and 1 base at J, with 9 bases between. The CDR3 here is CASSYDGQSYNEQFF. CDR3 coding DNA: TGTGCCAGCAGTTACGACGGACAGTCCTACAATGAGCAGTTCTTC.

This clonotype has a handful of counts. The chain recombines TRBV20-1 with TRBJ1-2, with D unclear. This CDR3 has 15 amino acids. The germline gives CDR1 DFQATT, CDR2 SNEGSKA (reference sequence). The ends were cut back, 3 bases at V and 8 bases at J, with 22 bases in the middle. CDR3 DNA sequence: TGCAGTGCTAGCAAGGGTTCGAGAATGTATGAAGGCTACACCTTC. Amino acids: CSASKGSRMYEGYTF.

This clonotype appeared a few times. For the CDR3, the DNA is TGCAGCGCCGGTGTCTCGGGCTACGAGCAGTACTTC. Protein sequence: CSAGVSGYEQYF. This chain joins TRBV29-1 and TRBJ2-7; no firm D call. The CDR3 is made up of 12 amino acids. The germline V gene has CDR1 SQVTM and CDR2 ANQGSEA. Trimming removed 7 bases at V and 3 bases at J, with 13 bases between.